These T cell receptor beta chains were read from a single sample in a study of blood T cell repertoires in COVID-19. Sequencing used immunoSEQ multiplex PCR; TCRdb keeps in-frame clones, though not all of them. The top ten clones hold approximately 1.8% of a sample with 140,000 to 150,000 clones, approximately 91% of them seen once. Sample: peripheral blood. The receptors here all came from a man aged 65-85 years with acute or convalescent COVID-19. Each CDR3 is given with its conserved first and last residue. A D gene is named only where the DNA matches it firmly. Clone size is given for some rows only: seen once, a few or many times, or a class if the clone is expanded.

v_gene	j_gene	abundance	d_gene	CDR3aa	CDR3nt
TRBV27	TRBJ1-2	-	-	CASSLGGQGSKSGYTF	TGTGCCAGCAGTTTAGGCGGACAAGGGTCGAAGTCTGGCTACACCTTC
TRBV5-5	TRBJ2-7	-	-	CASSSQAVSSYEQYF	TGTGCCAGCAGCTCTCAGGCCGTGAGCTCCTACGAGCAGTACTTC
TRBV29-1	TRBJ2-1	-	TRBD2	CSVGTSGRANNEQFF	TGCAGCGTGGGGACTAGCGGGAGGGCGAACAATGAGCAGTTCTTC
TRBV11-1	TRBJ2-2	-	-	CASSSPGVLAGELFF	TGTGCCAGCAGCTCACCCGGGGTGTTGGCCGGGGAGCTGTTTTTT
TRBV5-4	TRBJ2-6	-	-	CASRGGGSILSGANVLTF	TGTGCCAGCAGGGGGGGAGGCAGCATCCTCTCTGGGGCCAACGTCCTGACTTTC
TRBV11-2	TRBJ2-5	-	TRBD1	CASSPGQGLETQYF	TGTGCCAGCAGCCCGGGACAGGGTCTCGAGACCCAGTACTTC
TRBV5-1	TRBJ1-2	-	TRBD1	CASSLVPTGGNYGYTF	TGCGCCAGCAGCCTGGTACCGACAGGGGGGAACTATGGCTACACCTTC
TRBV27	TRBJ2-3	once	-	CASSLTYDTDTQYF	TGTGCCAGCAGTTTAACTTATGACACAGATACGCAGTATTTT
TRBV19	TRBJ1-3	-	-	CAAGRGPGNTIYF	TGTGCCGCCGGGAGGGGCCCTGGAAACACCATATATTTT
TRBV7-3	TRBJ1-3	once	TRBD1	CASSSTGDSGNTIYF	TGTGCCAGCAGCTCTACAGGGGACTCTGGAAACACCATATATTTT
TRBV28	TRBJ2-3	-	TRBD2	CASSPKLAGAVNTQYF	TGTGCCAGCAGTCCAAAACTAGCGGGAGCGGTGAATACGCAGTATTTT
TRBV6-5	TRBJ2-7	few	TRBD1	CASRLGQGATGEQYF	TGTGCCAGCAGACTAGGACAGGGGGCGACCGGCGAGCAGTACTTC
TRBV5-1	TRBJ1-3	-	-	CASSFDSLSSGNTIYF	TGCGCCAGCAGCTTTGACAGTTTGAGCTCTGGAAACACCATATATTTT
TRBV7-9	TRBJ2-3	-	TRBD2	CASSLGALAGTDTQYF	TGTGCCAGCAGCTTAGGCGCACTAGCGGGCACAGATACGCAGTATTTT
TRBV27	TRBJ1-2	-	TRBD1	CASSFSLSRTGENYGYTF	TGTGCCAGCAGTTTTTCCCTTTCGAGGACAGGCGAGAACTATGGCTACACCTTC
TRBV3-1/TRBV3-2	TRBJ2-3	-	-	CASSRVLADTQYF	TGTGCCAGCAGCCGTGTCCTAGCAGATACGCAGTATTTT
TRBV11-2	TRBJ1-2	few	-	CASSLEAGPEGYTF	TGTGCCAGCAGCTTAGAGGCAGGCCCCGAGGGCTACACCTTC
TRBV15	TRBJ1-4	-	-	CATSRDPGWGEKLFF	TGTGCCACCAGCAGAGATCCAGGGTGGGGTGAAAAACTGTTTTTT
TRBV15	TRBJ2-2	once	-	CATSGSGMTGELFF	TGTGCCACCAGCGGAAGCGGCATGACCGGGGAGCTGTTTTTT
TRBV4-1	TRBJ2-1	-	-	CASSQYPILLGASYNEQFF	TGCGCCAGCAGCCAATATCCAATCCTTCTCGGAGCATCCTACAATGAGCAGTTCTTC
TRBV7-8	TRBJ1-1	-	TRBD1	CASSTDRGRSNTEAFF	TGTGCCAGCAGCACCGACAGGGGCCGGTCAAACACTGAAGCTTTCTTT
TRBV27	TRBJ2-7	-	TRBD1	CASSPSGTGGRYEQYF	TGTGCCAGCAGTCCTTCCGGGACAGGGGGCCGCTACGAGCAGTACTTC
TRBV6-5	TRBJ2-1	-	TRBD2	CASSYLREGGEQFF	TGTGCCAGCAGTTACTTGCGGGAGGGGGGTGAGCAGTTCTTC
TRBV19	TRBJ1-1	once	-	CASITGLGTEAFF	TGTGCCAGTATAACAGGGTTGGGCACTGAAGCTTTCTTT
TRBV28	TRBJ2-2	-	-	CASSATHRTGELFF	TGTGCCAGCAGCGCCACCCACAGGACCGGGGAGCTGTTTTTT
TRBV5-1	TRBJ2-1	-	-	CASSLATGIYNEQFF	TGCGCCAGCAGCTTGGCGACAGGTATCTACAATGAGCAGTTCTTC
TRBV21-1	TRBJ1-2	-	-	CASSKQTATGYGYTF	TGTGCCAGCAGCAAACAGACTGCGACAGGGTACGGCTACACCTTC
TRBV29-1	TRBJ1-2	-	-	CSVEGGYSYGYTF	TGCAGCGTTGAGGGGGGGTATAGCTATGGCTACACCTTC
TRBV30	TRBJ2-3	-	TRBD1	CAWSETGSDTQYF	TGTGCCTGGAGTGAGACAGGGTCGGATACGCAGTATTTT
TRBV27	TRBJ2-1	once	TRBD2	CASSLGRGGLSYNEQFF	TGTGCCAGCAGTTTAGGGCGCGGGGGACTTTCCTACAATGAGCAGTTCTTC
TRBV5-6	TRBJ1-6	-	-	CASSLEAANSPLHF	TGTGCCAGCAGCTTGGAAGCGGCCAATTCACCCCTCCACTTT
TRBV5-1	TRBJ1-2	-	-	CASSLGEGTTNYGYTF	TGCGCCAGCAGCTTGGGCGAAGGGACAACTAACTATGGCTACACCTTC
TRBV7-3	TRBJ1-3	-	-	CASSLKPSDTIYF	TGTGCCAGCAGCTTAAAGCCAAGTGACACCATATATTTT